Each of the 28 T cell receptor beta chains below was sequenced from the same sample in a study of CD8 T cells in Susac syndrome. Random hexamers were used to reverse transcribe the RNA input (roughly 0.5 to 1 ug). TCRdb independently ran MiXCR on the immunoSEQ multiplex PCR reads; one entry per CDR3 protein. This sample has about 430,000 distinct CDR3 sequences, with more than 80% found just once. Sequenced sample: CD8+ T cells from PBMCs. These TCRs come from a human donor with multiple sclerosis.

The chain employs TRBV7-8 and TRBJ2-1, with 11 bases aligning to TRBD2. Looked up from germline, CDR1 is SGHVS and CDR2 is FQNEAQ. The CDR3 has 16 amino acids. The J segment lost 5 bases and the V segment lost 7 bases, leaving 10 bases of the junction unmatched. The CDR3 loop reads CASTMILAGGHNEQFF. The CDR3 nucleotides read TGTGCCAGCACCATGATTTTAGCGGGGGGGCACAATGAGCAGTTCTTC.

V is TRBV6-5 and J is TRBJ2-2; tentatively, D is TRBD1 (7 bases). Trimming removed 4 bases at V and 2 bases at J, with 17 bases between. Per the germline V gene, CDR1 is MNHEY and CDR2 is SVGAGI. CDR3 length: 17 residues. CDR3 in DNA: TGTGCCAGCAGTTCCCCCGCGGGGACAGAAAACACCGGGGAGCTGTTTTTT. Amino acids: CASSSPAGTENTGELFF.

The chain has TRBV2 and TRBJ1-5, with D perhaps TRBD1 (5 bases). There are 15 residues in the CDR3. CDR1 and CDR2 from the germline V gene are SNHLY and FYNNEI. The V gene lost 7 bases and the J gene lost 0 bases, with 13 bases spanning the gap. The CDR3 region has the DNA TGTGCCAGCAAAGCCACCCAGGGTAGCAATCAGCCCCAGCATTTT. Protein product: CASKATQGSNQPQHF.

This chain connects TRBV7-9 to TRBJ1-5; 7 bases match TRBD1. CDR3 length: 14 residues. Germline CDR1 reads SEHNR; CDR2 reads FQNEAQ (reference sequence). Trimming removed 5 bases from V and 2 bases from J; junction bases left unmatched: 3. DNA for the CDR3: TGTGCCAGCAGCGTCGGGACAGGCAATCAGCCCCAGCATTTT. Protein product: CASSVGTGNQPQHF.

J is TRBJ2-7 and V is TRBV29-1; 7 nucleotides line up with TRBD2. Germline V gives CDR1 SQVTM, CDR2 ANQGSEA. The V and J ends lost 5 bases and 0 bases, in that order; junction bases with no gene match: 4. The CDR3 sequence is 13 residues long. The CDR3 nucleotides read TGCAGCGTTTCGGGGGGAAGCTCCTACGAGCAGTACTTC. This codes for CSVSGGSSYEQYF.

This chain uses TRBV7-2 with TRBJ2-3; no clear D. CDR3 size: 17 residues. Germline V CDR1 and CDR2: SGHTA, FQGNSA. V gave up 3 bases and J gave up 0 bases, with 16 bases separating them. The CDR3 loop is CASSLFGSGASTDTQYF. For the CDR3, the DNA is TGTGCCAGCAGCTTGTTTGGTTCTGGCGCGAGCACAGATACGCAGTATTTT.

The V and J genes are TRBV19 and TRBJ1-5; D not resolved. Trimming left V 5 bases short and J 4 bases short, with 15 bases between. Germline-derived CDR1 and CDR2 are LNHDA and SQIVND (reference sequence). The CDR3 has 15 residues. The CDR3 nucleotides are TGTGCCAGTAGTCAATGGGAAGGCGAGAATCAGCCCCAGCATTTT. It specifies CASSQWEGENQPQHF.

The chain employs TRBV29-1 and TRBJ2-7, with D tentatively TRBD1 (6 bases). The CDR3 contains 14 residues. The V and J ends lost 4 bases and 1 base respectively, with 14 bases between them. Germline assignment: CDR1 SQVTM and CDR2 ANQGSEA. In DNA, the CDR3 is TGCAGCGTTGCGACAGGCAGGGAGTCCTACGAGCAGTACTTC. Translation gives CSVATGRESYEQYF.

On this clonotype itself: The junction departs from the called germline gene at one end, perhaps through a read error. This rearrangement joins TRBV4-1 to TRBJ2-3; no clear D gene. The CDR3 is 13 amino acids. Germline CDR1 is MGHRA and CDR2 is YSYEKL. CDR3 in amino acids: CASSHLSTDAQYF. CDR3 nucleotide sequence: TGCGCCAGCAGCCATCTTTCCACAGATGCGCAGTATTTT.

The gene calls are TRBV27 and TRBJ1-5; 10 bases agree with TRBD1. The junction had 4 bases not matched to a gene; V was cut back by 6 bases and J by 5 bases. The CDR3 spans 14 residues. Germline values: CDR1 MNHEY, CDR2 SMNVEV (reference sequence). CDR3 loop: CASSMGQGYQPQHF. CDR3 sequence (DNA): TGTGCCAGCAGCATGGGACAGGGGTATCAGCCCCAGCATTTT.

The chain is built from TRBV12-3 or TRBV12-4 and TRBJ2-7; D assignment may be TRBD1 or TRBD2 (5 bases each). The ends were cut back, 6 bases at V and 3 bases at J, with 9 bases in the middle. The CDR3 loop spans 12 amino acids. CDR3 in amino acids: CASRGERYEQYF. The CDR3, as DNA: TGTGCCAGCAGGGGGGAGCGCTACGAGCAGTACTTC.

This rearrangement joins TRBV3-1 to TRBJ1-2; 8 bases map to TRBD1. The length of the CDR3 is 16 residues. With 0 bases clipped from V and 6 bases from J, the junction kept 9 bases outside the gene matches. Germline V gene lookup returns CDR1 LGHDT and CDR2 YNNKEL (reference sequence). The CDR3 DNA is TGTGCCAGCAGCCAAGAGGTAGGGACAGGCTCCCATGGCTACACCTTC. Its translation: CASSQEVGTGSHGYTF.

V is TRBV20-1 and J is TRBJ2-3, with 7 bases matching TRBD1. Trimming removed 3 bases from V and 1 base from J; junction bases left unmatched: 4. CDR3 size: 14 residues. Germline CDR1 DFQATT, CDR2 SNEGSKA (reference sequence). The CDR3 nucleotides read TGCAGTGCTAGCCGCCAGGGGGGCACAGATACGCAGTATTTT. It encodes CSASRQGGTDTQYF.

This rearrangement joins TRBV19 to TRBJ1-2, with TRBD1 as a possible D gene (5 bases). CDR1 is LNHDA, CDR2 SQIVND, per germline (reference sequence). The CDR3 is made up of 11 amino acids. Trimming took off 5 bases at V and 12 bases at J, with 13 bases between the two ends. The CDR3 loop reads CASSVDKSHTF. CDR3 sequence (DNA): TGTGCCAGTAGTGTGGACAAGTCCCACACCTTC. Full variable domain (outside the CDR3, taken from reference TRBV19 and TRBJ1-2): DGGITQSPKYLFRKEGQNVTLSCEQNLNHDAMYWYRQDPGQGLRLIYYSQIVNDFQKGDIAEGYSVSREKKESFPLTVTSAQKNPTAFYLCASSVDKSHTFGSGTRLTVV.

The chain combines TRBV9 with TRBJ2-1; D is undetermined. Between the trimmed V and J ends, which lost 1 base and 8 bases, there was a span of 4 bases. Germline V gene data show CDR1 as SGDLS and CDR2 as YYNGEE. The CDR3 totals 11 residues. The CDR3 is CASSVTDEQFF. The CDR3 DNA sequence: TGTGCCAGCAGCGTAACCGATGAGCAGTTCTTC.

The rearrangement joins TRBV9 to TRBJ1-1; D is possibly TRBD1 (5 bases). Germline V gene sequence: CDR1 SGDLS, CDR2 YYNGEE. V was trimmed by 1 base and J by 0 bases, leaving 19 bases between them. The CDR3 sequence is 18 residues long. The CDR3 DNA sequence: TGTGCCAGCAGCGTAATTGGGGACCCGGACCTATTGAACACTGAAGCTTTCTTT. It translates to CASSVIGDPDLLNTEAFF. Complete variable domain (other parts from reference TRBV9 and TRBJ1-1): DSGVTQTPKHLITATGQRVTLRCSPRSGDLSVYWYQQSLDQGLQFLIQYYNGEERAKGNILERFSAQQFPDLHSELNLSSLELGDSALYFCASSVIGDPDLLNTEAFFGQGTRLTVV.

The V and J genes are TRBV6-5 and TRBJ2-3, with 11 bases aligning to TRBD2. Germline assignment: CDR1 MNHEY and CDR2 SVGAGI. V lost 4 bases, J lost 4 bases, and 7 bases stayed unmatched. The CDR3 is 16 amino acids. The CDR3 region has the DNA TGTGCCAGCAGTTCCAGTAGCGGGAGGGCCGCAGATACGCAGTATTTT. Its translation: CASSSSSGRAADTQYF.

V is TRBV5-1 and J is TRBJ1-1; D gene uncertain. The V gene lost 0 bases and the J gene lost 1 base, with 7 bases spanning the gap. The CDR3 sequence is 14 residues long. Looked up from germline, CDR1 is SGHRS and CDR2 is YFSETQ. CDR3 sequence: CASSLVTENTEAFF. CDR3 nucleotide sequence: TGCGCCAGCAGCTTGGTAACAGAGAACACTGAAGCTTTCTTT.

This rearrangement joins TRBV27 to TRBJ1-2; D might be TRBD1 (5 bases). V lost 5 bases and J 7 bases, leaving 17 bases between the germline ends. The germline V gene encodes CDR1 MNHEY and CDR2 SMNVEV (reference sequence). CDR3 size: 14 residues. CDR3 region: CASSSGGGSGGYTF. The CDR3 DNA reads TGTGCCAGCAGTAGCGGCGGGGGGTCAGGTGGCTACACCTTC.

This chain joins TRBV5-4 and TRBJ2-6; D gene ambiguous. Germline V CDR1 and CDR2: SGHNT, YYREEE (reference sequence). CDR3 length: 11 amino acids. Trimming removed 7 bases from V and 4 bases from J, with 3 bases in between. CDR3 sequence (DNA): TGTGCCAGCTACGGGGCCAACGTCCTGACTTTC. Encoded protein: CASYGANVLTF.

The chain has TRBV6-1 and TRBJ2-1; 15 bases agree with TRBD2. CDR3 size: 20 residues. The germline V gene has CDR1 MNHNS and CDR2 SASEGT. After removal of 2 bases from V and 0 bases from J, the junction contained 8 bases not matched to a gene. The CDR3 sequence: CASSEPGLAGGLSSYNEQFF. CDR3 coding DNA: TGTGCCAGCAGTGAACCGGGACTAGCGGGGGGATTGAGCTCCTACAATGAGCAGTTCTTC.

This chain links TRBV4-1 with TRBJ1-2; the D is unclear. CDR3 length: 16 amino acids. V was pared by 2 bases and J by 7 bases, with 20 bases between. Germline V lookup: CDR1 MGHRA, CDR2 YSYEKL. As DNA, the CDR3 is TGCGCCAGCAGCCAAACCACGTTCGGGGAGGGTGGTGGCTACACCTTC. This encodes CASSQTTFGEGGGYTF.

The V and J genes are TRBV5-5 and TRBJ2-3, with 9 bases identical to TRBD2. The CDR3 sequence is 15 residues long. CDR1 is SGHKS and CDR2 is YYEKEE in the germline V gene (reference sequence). With 2 bases clipped from V and 3 bases from J, the junction kept 4 bases outside the gene matches. The DNA for the CDR3 is TGTGCCAGCAGCTTTAGACTAGCGGATACAGATACGCAGTATTTT. The encoded protein is CASSFRLADTDTQYF. Variable domain in full (rest from reference TRBV5-5 and TRBJ2-3): DAGVTQSPTHLIKTRGQQVTLRCSPISGHKSVSWYQQVLGQGPQFIFQYYEKEERGRGNFPDRFSARQFPNYSSELNVNALLLGDSALYLCASSFRLADTDTQYFGPGTRLTVL.

The chain couples TRBV10-3 to TRBJ2-7, with D perhaps matching TRBD1 (6 bases). Germline CDR1 ENHRY, CDR2 SYGVKD. This CDR3 has 14 amino acids. Between the trimmed V and J ends, which lost 10 bases and 0 bases, there was a span of 16 bases. CDR3: CATTTGTYSYEQYF. The DNA for the CDR3 is TGTGCCACCACGACAGGAACTTACTCCTACGAGCAGTACTTC.

V and J are TRBV6-5 and TRBJ2-1; the D is unclear. The CDR3 sequence is 14 residues long. Germline V gene sequence: CDR1 MNHEY, CDR2 SVGAGI. V was trimmed by 2 bases and J by 6 bases, leaving 11 bases between them. CDR3 coding DNA: TGTGCCAGCAGTTACGGGCTTGGGTCCAATGAGCAGTTCTTC. Residues: CASSYGLGSNEQFF.

The chain combines TRBV30 with TRBJ1-5, with D perhaps matching TRBD1 (5 bases). V was pared by 4 bases and J by 5 bases, with 21 bases between. The CDR3 runs to 16 residues. The V gene's germline CDR1 is GTSNPN and CDR2 SVGIG (reference sequence). The CDR3 loop reads CAWNMGEQAFYQPQHF. DNA for the CDR3: TGTGCCTGGAATATGGGGGAACAAGCCTTCTATCAGCCCCAGCATTTT.

The chain joins TRBV9 to TRBJ2-3; TRBD2 agrees at 10 bases. The V gene end was trimmed by 2 bases and the J gene end by 4 bases; junction bases not matched to a gene: 4. Germline assignment: CDR1 SGDLS and CDR2 YYNGEE. The CDR3 is 15 amino acids. Here the CDR3 reads CASSVPSGGADTQYF. The CDR3 DNA reads TGTGCCAGCAGCGTCCCTAGCGGGGGCGCAGATACGCAGTATTTT.

The rearrangement uses TRBV20-1 and TRBJ2-7, with D possibly TRBD1 on 6 matching bases. Trimming stripped 2 bases from V and 4 bases from J, with 12 bases between. The germline V gene has CDR1 DFQATT and CDR2 SNEGSKA (reference sequence). There are 13 residues in the CDR3. The CDR3 sequence: CSARPPDSYEQYF. The CDR3 region has the DNA TGCAGTGCTAGACCACCGGACAGTTACGAGCAGTACTTC.